Below, one T cell receptor beta chain is given with its context. Antigen unknown. The V and J ends lost 1 base and 10 bases respectively, with 11 bases between them. Germline values: CDR1 LGHDT, CDR2 YNNKEL (reference sequence). This CDR3 comprises 14 residues. Assay used: immunoSEQ multiplex PCR; TCRdb lists only in-frame clones, some missing. The data show over 130,000 clones, about nine tenths seen once. This entry comes from a study of T cell responses to AZD1222 COVID-19 vaccine. The study, taken as a whole, reports: Clonal diversity was possibly underestimated, and the donors were mostly white British, with more females.

The V gene is TRBV3-1 (or the pseudogene TRBV3-2), the J gene TRBJ1-6; no clear D. This TCR came from an adult who received the AZD1222 COVID-19 vaccine. The sample in question was peripheral blood, obtained 28 days after the second AZD1222 dose. CDR3: CASSQGSTKSPLHF. DNA for the CDR3: TGTGCCAGCAGCCAAGGGTCGACAAAATCACCCCTCCACTTT.